These 16 T cell receptor beta chains came from one sample sequenced in a study of beta chain features in type 1 diabetes. Points from the study as a whole: Among patients with Type 1 diabetes, TCRB CDR3s were moderately but significantly shorter in every one of the four CD4+ subsets.

Sequenced material consisted of expressed TCRB transcripts (all of the isolated RNA was reverse transcribed). TCRdb's copy holds only in-frame clones and misses some; the assay was immunoSEQ multiplex PCR. The repertoire holds around 150,000 clones, with 7% to 9.5% as singletons. The antigens of these receptors remain unknown. The sample was central memory CD4+ T cells from blood. All receptors derive from a woman aged 25 to 39 with type 1 diabetes.

This clone was picked up a small number of times. The chain uses TRBV18 and TRBJ1-1; D is possibly TRBD1 (6 bases). Germline V gene lookup returns CDR1 KGHSH and CDR2 LQKENI. Between the trimmed V and J ends, which lost 6 bases and 7 bases, there was a span of 15 bases. This CDR3 is built from 13 residues. The CDR3 here is CASSPNRDNEAFF. The CDR3 nucleotides read TGTGCCAGCTCTCCCAACAGGGATAATGAAGCTTTCTTT.

The chain uses TRBV4-1 and TRBJ1-1, with TRBD1 identical over 7 bases. CDR1 and CDR2 (germline): MGHRA, YSYEKL. The CDR3 covers 16 residues. V shed 3 bases and J 5 bases; nucleotides not matched to a gene: 12. This chain's CDR3 is CASSHRYRGQKTEAFF. CDR3 coding DNA: TGCGCCAGCAGCCACCGATACAGGGGCCAAAAGACTGAAGCTTTCTTT.

Only a few counts were recorded for this clone. Other nucleotide sequences from this sample produce the same CDR3. The genes are TRBV9 and TRBJ2-3; D not resolved. Trimming took off 3 bases at V and 0 bases at J, with 5 bases between the two ends. CDR1 SGDLS and CDR2 YYNGEE come from the germline V gene. The CDR3 is made up of 13 amino acids. CDR3 in DNA: TGTGCCAGCAGCGGAGGTAGCACAGATACGCAGTATTTT. Its protein product is CASSGGSTDTQYF.

V gene TRBV30 combines with J gene TRBJ2-2; D is uncertain. The germline V gene has CDR1 GTSNPN and CDR2 SVGIG (reference sequence). The CDR3 has 13 residues. V was cut by 2 bases and J by 6 bases, with 10 bases left in between. The CDR3 DNA follows: TGTGCCTGGAGTAGGAGCCTCCCCGGGGAGCTGTTTTTT. It is translated as CAWSRSLPGELFF.

The chain recombines TRBV5-4 with TRBJ1-2; maybe TRBD1 (5 bases). The CDR3 covers 15 residues. CDR1 is SGHNT and CDR2 is YYREEE in the germline V gene (reference sequence). Trimming took 2 bases from V and 0 from J, leaving 11 bases between them. The CDR3 nucleotides are TGTGCCAGCAGCTTCGGGGGGAGGTCTAACTATGGCTACACCTTC. Protein: CASSFGGRSNYGYTF.

This sequence joins TRBV10-1 and TRBJ2-1; D gene ambiguous. The V and J ends lost 0 bases and 0 bases respectively, with 6 bases between them. CDR1 and CDR2 from the germline V gene are WNHNN and SYGVQD (reference sequence). This CDR3 comprises 15 residues. The CDR3: CASSESASSYNEQFF. The CDR3 region has the DNA TGCGCCAGCAGTGAGTCCGCGAGCTCCTACAATGAGCAGTTCTTC.

This chain uses TRBV5-1 with TRBJ2-1, with 7 bases aligning to TRBD2. Germline loops: CDR1 SGHRS, CDR2 YFSETQ. This CDR3 contains 16 residues. V lost 4 bases, J lost 2 bases, and 9 bases stayed unmatched. The CDR3 is CASSASSGVTYNEQFF. In nucleotides, the CDR3 is TGCGCCAGCAGCGCCTCTAGCGGAGTTACCTACAATGAGCAGTTCTTC. Drawing the rest from reference TRBV5-1 and TRBJ2-1, the complete variable domain is KAGVTQTPRYLIKTRGQQVTLSCSPISGHRSVSWYQQTPGQGLQFLFEYFSETQRNKGNFPGRFSGRQFSNSRSEMNVSTLELGDSALYLCASSASSGVTYNEQFFGPGTRLTVL.

V usage is TRBV5-4 and J usage is TRBJ2-3; 7 bases agree with TRBD2. Germline assignment: CDR1 SGHNT and CDR2 YYREEE (reference sequence). The V segment lost 0 bases and the J segment 1 base; nucleotides outside the gene matches: 11. This CDR3 has 18 amino acids. The CDR3 region is CASSLGLGGRGRTDTQYF. The CDR3 DNA follows: TGTGCCAGCAGCTTGGGTTTAGGCGGGAGAGGACGCACAGATACGCAGTATTTT.

The chain employs TRBV6-1 and TRBJ2-5; D not certain. The CDR3 contains 14 residues. V was pared by 3 bases and J by 1 base, with 9 bases between. In germline, CDR1 is MNHNS, CDR2 SASEGT. This chain's CDR3 is CASSERYRQETQYF. CDR3 DNA: TGTGCCAGCAGTGAGCGGTACCGCCAAGAGACCCAGTACTTC.

This clone was detected a few times. CDR3 loop: CASGSGRGFRMNTEAFF. The CDR3 DNA sequence: TGTGCCAGTGGATCAGGTAGGGGATTTAGGATGAACACTGAAGCTTTCTTT. The chain uses TRBV19 and TRBJ1-1; possible D gene TRBD1, 5 bases. Germline values: CDR1 LNHDA, CDR2 SQIVND (reference sequence). CDR3 length equals 17 residues. The V and J ends lost 8 bases and 0 bases respectively, with 22 bases between them.

This clone has more than one count but fewer than ten. The rearrangement uses TRBV18 and TRBJ1-1; D unclear. The CDR3 loop spans 15 amino acids. CDR1 is KGHSH, CDR2 LQKENI, per germline. V was pared by 0 bases and J by 2 bases, with 10 bases between. The CDR3 region has the DNA TGTGCCAGCTCACCACCGTCACGGGTAAACACTGAAGCTTTCTTT. This gives the protein CASSPPSRVNTEAFF.

The chain uses TRBV2 and TRBJ1-2, with 7 bases fitting TRBD1. The V and J ends lost 6 bases and 8 bases, in that order; junction bases with no gene match: 9. Germline V gene data show CDR1 as SNHLY and CDR2 as FYNNEI. This CDR3 has 13 amino acids. CDR3 amino acids: CASRDDRVEGYTF. The DNA for the CDR3 is TGTGCCAGCAGGGACGACAGGGTAGAAGGCTACACCTTC.

The rearrangement joins TRBV28 to TRBJ1-2, with D hard to call. V lost 1 base, J lost 2 bases, and 8 bases lay in between. Germline CDR1 reads MDHEN; CDR2 reads SYDVKM. The CDR3 consists of 14 residues. DNA for the CDR3: TGTGCCAGCAGTTTATCGACAATGAACTATGGCTACACCTTC. Translating gives CASSLSTMNYGYTF.

The chain combines TRBV2 with TRBJ1-2; tentative D call: TRBD1 (6 bases). Trimming cost V 4 bases and J 8 bases, with 17 bases left between them. Germline V gives CDR1 SNHLY, CDR2 FYNNEI. The CDR3 contains 14 residues. The CDR3, as DNA: TGTGCCAGCAGTGTAGGTCAGGGGCTCTACGGCTACACCTTC. This encodes CASSVGQGLYGYTF.

J is TRBJ2-7 and V is TRBV5-1, with a possible D match to TRBD2 (5 bases). The V gene's germline CDR1 is SGHRS and CDR2 YFSETQ. This CDR3 has 17 amino acids. V was cut by 4 bases and J by 0 bases, with 20 bases left in between. The CDR3 DNA reads TGCGCCAGCAGCCCCGTTGCAGGCTCGAGGGACTCCTACGAGCAGTACTTC. It yields the protein CASSPVAGSRDSYEQYF.

Points on this clone: Additional DNA sequences in this sample encode the identical CDR3. The chain combines TRBV30 with TRBJ1-1, with D hard to call. The CDR3 runs to 11 residues. Germline lookup yields CDR1 GTSNPN and CDR2 SVGIG (reference sequence). V shed 3 bases and J shed 3 bases, with 5 bases lying between them. The CDR3 bases are TGTGCCTGGAGCCCCTACACTGAAGCTTTCTTT. Its protein is CAWSPYTEAFF.